A selection of T cell receptor beta chains follows, all from one sample in a study of blood T cell repertoires in COVID-19. Some clones are missing from TCRdb's copy, which holds only in-frame ones; the method was immunoSEQ multiplex PCR. Seen here are around 470,000 clones, around 90% observed once, and the top ten hold approximately 0.65%. The sample taken for sequencing was PBMCs or T cells enriched from blood (not recorded which). The receptors stem from a man aged 18 to 30 who had recovered from COVID-19. Each CDR3 is given with its conserved first and last residue. The D gene is left open where the match is weak. Where a row states a size, it is once, few, many or the class of an expanded clone; other rows omit it.

j_call,v_call,d_call,clone_size,cdr3_nt,cdr3_aa
TRBJ1-6,TRBV9,-,-,TGTGCCAGCAGCGTAGTTGAGGTTCATTCACCCCTCCACTTT,CASSVVEVHSPLHF
TRBJ2-7,TRBV29-1,TRBD2,-,TGCAGCGTTTTTTCTCTCGGGACTAGCGGATACGAGCAGTACTTC,CSVFSLGTSGYEQYF
TRBJ2-1,TRBV7-3,TRBD2,-,TGTGCCAGCAGTCGGACTAGCGGGAGTATGTCCTACAATGAGCAGTTCTTC,CASSRTSGSMSYNEQFF
TRBJ2-1,TRBV5-1,TRBD2,-,TGCGCCAGCAGCCTCCTAGCGGAGGACAATGAGCAGTTCTTC,CASSLLAEDNEQFF
TRBJ2-7,TRBV3-1/TRBV3-2,TRBD2,-,TGTGCCAGCAGCCAAGGGGCCCTTTACGGGGGGTACTCCTACGAGCAGTACTTC,CASSQGALYGGYSYEQYF
TRBJ2-5,TRBV7-2,TRBD1,-,TGTGCCAGCAGCCCCCCCGGGACAGGGCGAGGGACCCAGTACTTC,CASSPPGTGRGTQYF
TRBJ1-6,TRBV9,TRBD1,-,TGTGCCAGCGAACGGGACAGCAATTCACCCCTCCACTTT,CASERDSNSPLHF
TRBJ2-7,TRBV9,-,-,TGTGCCAGCAGCGTCGGAGGGGACTTCGGCGAGCAGTACTTC,CASSVGGDFGEQYF
TRBJ1-5,TRBV2,TRBD1,once,TGTGCCAGCAGTTTTACAGGGGGACAGCCCCAGCATTTT,CASSFTGGQPQHF
TRBJ2-3,TRBV3-1/TRBV3-2,-,-,TGTGCCAGCAGCCAACACAGGGAACTCACAGATACGCAGTATTTT,CASSQHRELTDTQYF
TRBJ1-6,TRBV5-1,-,-,TGCGCCAGCAGCTTGATGAGGAGCTCCTATAATTCACCCCTCCACTTT,CASSLMRSSYNSPLHF
TRBJ1-1,TRBV5-1,-,-,TGCGCCAGCAGCGCATCAGTGAACACTGAAGCTTTCTTT,CASSASVNTEAFF
TRBJ1-2,TRBV3-1/TRBV3-2,-,few,TGTGCCAGCGGCGACAGGCCTTCAAACTATGGCTACACCTTC,CASGDRPSNYGYTF
TRBJ2-1,TRBV3-1/TRBV3-2,-,-,TGTGCCAGCAGCCAAGATTTCGGATCAGGGCTCAATGAGCAGTTCTTC,CASSQDFGSGLNEQFF
TRBJ1-4,TRBV18,-,-,TGTGCCAGCTCCACTACGTTTAATGAAAAACTGTTTTTT,CASSTTFNEKLFF
TRBJ1-2,TRBV6-1,-,-,TGTGCCAGCAGTGACAGGGATGAGGGCTACACCTTC,CASSDRDEGYTF
TRBJ2-5,TRBV24-1,TRBD2,-,TGTGCCACCAGCTCCGGGACTAGCGGGAGAGTACGGCAAGAGACCCAGTACTTC,CATSSGTSGRVRQETQYF
TRBJ2-1,TRBV5-1,-,once,TGCGCCAGCAGCTCCCGACGAGCGGGTCCCAATGAGCAGTTCTTC,CASSSRRAGPNEQFF
TRBJ1-4,TRBV18,-,-,TGTGCCAGCTCATACCAAAGCGGGGGTAATGAAAAACTGTTTTTT,CASSYQSGGNEKLFF
TRBJ2-7,TRBV7-3,TRBD2,-,TGTGCCAGCAGCTTAACTGGGGGACTAGCGAAACACGAGCAGTACTTC,CASSLTGGLAKHEQYF
TRBJ2-1,TRBV2,-,-,TGTGCCAGCAGCTTAGCTCCGCTGGCGAGTGAGCAGTTCTTC,CASSLAPLASEQFF
TRBJ2-7,TRBV4-1,TRBD1,-,TGCGCCAGCAGCCAAGGGACCGGGACAGGGCGCTACGAGCAGTACTTC,CASSQGTGTGRYEQYF
TRBJ1-1,TRBV14,TRBD1,-,TGTGCCAGCAGCCGAGCGGGGACAGGGACTACTGAAGCTTTCTTT,CASSRAGTGTTEAFF
TRBJ2-1,TRBV4-1,TRBD2,once,TGCGCCAGCAGCCAAGGTGAGGGTTGGGCTAGCGGGCCTTTGGATGAGCAGTTCTTC,CASSQGEGWASGPLDEQFF
TRBJ2-7,TRBV27,-,-,TGTGCCAGCAGTGCGGGGACTTTCGAGCAGTACTTC,CASSAGTFEQYF
TRBJ2-3,TRBV25-1,TRBD2,-,TGTGCCAGCAGTGAATGGAATAGCGGGAGGCGGTATACGCAGTATTTT,CASSEWNSGRRYTQYF
TRBJ1-2,TRBV19,TRBD1,few,TGTGCCAGTAGTATAGACAGGGGGAGGAACTATGGCTACACCTTC,CASSIDRGRNYGYTF
TRBJ2-7,TRBV21-1,-,-,TGTGCCAGCAGCGGACAGGGACCCCGCTACGAGCAGTACTTC,CASSGQGPRYEQYF
TRBJ2-3,TRBV30,TRBD1,-,TGTGCCTACGAAACAGGGGCTACGCAGTATTTT,CAYETGATQYF
TRBJ2-5,TRBV6-1,-,-,TGTGCCAGCAGTGCCGTGACAGGCCTTGGGATAGAGACCCAGTACTTC,CASSAVTGLGIETQYF
TRBJ2-3,TRBV5-1,TRBD2,-,TGCGCCAGCAGCCGTGGACTAGCGGGGGGCACCACAGATACGCAGTATTTT,CASSRGLAGGTTDTQYF
TRBJ1-6,TRBV27,-,-,TGTGCCAGCAGTTTAGCGGGGGGCGATGGTCCCTATAATTCACCCCTCCACTTT,CASSLAGGDGPYNSPLHF
TRBJ1-2,TRBV5-4,-,-,TGTGCCAGCAGCATTGACCTGCGGGCAAACTATGGCTACACCTTC,CASSIDLRANYGYTF
TRBJ1-2,TRBV11-2,-,-,TGTGCCAGCAGCGTCTCGGAGCCATATGGCTACACCTTC,CASSVSEPYGYTF
TRBJ2-7,TRBV19,-,-,TGTGCCAGTAGTGTCATTCTCGGGAGCTCCTACGAGCAGTACTTC,CASSVILGSSYEQYF
TRBJ2-2,TRBV2,-,-,TGTGCCAGCAGTCGACAGAACACCGGGGAGCTGTTTTTT,CASSRQNTGELFF
TRBJ1-4,TRBV20-1,-,-,TGCAGTGCGAGCCCGAGCGAAAAACTGTTTTTT,CSASPSEKLFF
TRBJ1-1,TRBV7-9,TRBD1,-,TGTGCCAGCGGGAAGACAGGGAGAGTCACTGAAGCTTTCTTT,CASGKTGRVTEAFF
TRBJ2-1,TRBV20-1,-,-,TGCAGTGCTAGTTTGGGGGACTGGTCATACAATGAGCAGTTCTTC,CSASLGDWSYNEQFF
TRBJ1-2,TRBV7-9,-,-,TGTGCCAGCAGCCCAAAAAACTATGGCTACACCTTC,CASSPKNYGYTF
TRBJ2-3,TRBV7-8,-,-,TGTGCCAGCAGCGGGGGGTCTAGCACAGATACGCAGTATTTT,CASSGGSSTDTQYF
TRBJ1-2,TRBV27,TRBD1,-,TGTGCCAGCAGGACCCGACCGGGACAGGGCTTTGGCTACACCTTC,CASRTRPGQGFGYTF
TRBJ2-1,TRBV2,-,-,TGTGCCAGCAAGTACACGGCGGATTCCTACAATGAGCAGTTCTTC,CASKYTADSYNEQFF
TRBJ1-2,TRBV11-2,-,-,TGTGCCAGCAGCAACGGACAGCAGGGCTACACCTTC,CASSNGQQGYTF
TRBJ2-7,TRBV30,-,once,TGTGCCTGGAGTGTACAAATCAGCTACGAGCAGTACTTC,CAWSVQISYEQYF